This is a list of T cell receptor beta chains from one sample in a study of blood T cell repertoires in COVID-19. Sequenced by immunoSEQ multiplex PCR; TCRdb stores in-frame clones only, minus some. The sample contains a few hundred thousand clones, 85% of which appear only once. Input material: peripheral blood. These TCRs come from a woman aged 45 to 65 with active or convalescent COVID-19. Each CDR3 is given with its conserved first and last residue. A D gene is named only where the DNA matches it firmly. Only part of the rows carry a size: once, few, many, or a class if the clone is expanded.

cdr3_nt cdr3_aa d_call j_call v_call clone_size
TGTGCTAGTGGTTCTGGGCGGACACCCTTCCAAGAGACCCAGTACTTC CASGSGRTPFQETQYF - TRBJ2-5 TRBV12-5 few
TGTGCCAGTAGCCGGACAGGGGGCGCGGTGAAGTATGGCTACACCTTC CASSRTGGAVKYGYTF TRBD1 TRBJ1-2 TRBV19 -
TGTGCCAGTAGTGCTCAGGGGGGCTTGGGCGGGGAGCTGTTTTTT CASSAQGGLGGELFF - TRBJ2-2 TRBV19 -
TGCAGCGTCCGGACAGGGGGCAAGCAGTTCTTC CSVRTGGKQFF TRBD1 TRBJ2-1 TRBV29-1 -
TGTGCCAGCAGTGGGAGGATCAACACTGAAGCTTTCTTT CASSGRINTEAFF - TRBJ1-1 TRBV5-8 -
TGCAGCGTTGAGGGGGACAGGGACACTGAAGCTTTCTTT CSVEGDRDTEAFF TRBD1 TRBJ1-1 TRBV29-1 -
TGTGCCTGGAGGGGCTCATGGCCTTACGAGCAGTACTTC CAWRGSWPYEQYF - TRBJ2-7 TRBV30 once
TGTGCCAGCAGTACCCCGGGATCCTATGGCTACACCTTC CASSTPGSYGYTF - TRBJ1-2 TRBV6-6 once
TGTGCCAGCAGTGAAGCCGGGGTCACCATACCTGAGCAGTTCTTC CASSEAGVTIPEQFF - TRBJ2-1 TRBV6-1 -
TGTGCCAGCACCGCGGCTAGCGGGGACAATGAGCAGTTCTTC CASTAASGDNEQFF TRBD2 TRBJ2-1 TRBV2 -
TGCGCCAGCAGCTTGGGGGACAGGGGCCCTGAAAAACTGTTTTTT CASSLGDRGPEKLFF TRBD1 TRBJ1-4 TRBV5-1 once
TGTGCCAGCAGCTTAGGTAAGCGGTTCTACAATGAGCAGTTCTTC CASSLGKRFYNEQFF - TRBJ2-1 TRBV11-2 -
TGTGCCAGCAGTTTATGGCGGCCTTACACTGAAGCTTTCTTT CASSLWRPYTEAFF - TRBJ1-1 TRBV28 -
TGTGCCATCAGTAACGAGGGGGCGCGGGGAGATACGCAGTATTTT CAISNEGARGDTQYF - TRBJ2-3 TRBV10-3 -
TGTGCCAGCAGCCAATGGGCGGGACTCTCTAAGAATGAGCAGTTCTTC CASSQWAGLSKNEQFF - TRBJ2-1 TRBV14 -
TGTGCCAGCAGCAAAGGGGCGGGACCCCCGCACTTTCTGGTGGGCTTTAATGAGCAGTTCTTC CASSKGAGPPHFLVGFNEQFF - TRBJ2-1 TRBV21-1 once
TGTGCCAGCAGTTTGCACGGGATTCTGGGGCAGCCCCAGCATTTT CASSLHGILGQPQHF - TRBJ1-5 TRBV28 -
TGTGCCAGCAGTCTGACTAGCGCCCAGTACTTC CASSLTSAQYF TRBD2 TRBJ2-5 TRBV2 -
TGCGCCAGCAGCTTGCTACCCGAAGCGGAAGCTTTCTTT CASSLLPEAEAFF - TRBJ1-1 TRBV5-1 -
TGTGCCAGCAGCCTCCCCCGGGGGATACAAGAGACCCAGTACTTC CASSLPRGIQETQYF - TRBJ2-5 TRBV28 -
TGTGCCAGCACAGTACAGGGTATCCCTGAGCAGTTCTTC CASTVQGIPEQFF - TRBJ2-1 TRBV28 -
TGTGCCAGCAGCGTCCTAGGACAGGCCTACAATGAGCAGTTCTTC CASSVLGQAYNEQFF TRBD1 TRBJ2-1 TRBV9 -
TGCGCCAGCAGCCAAGAGGGGACAGGGAGAACTGAAGCTTTCTTT CASSQEGTGRTEAFF TRBD1 TRBJ1-1 TRBV4-1 -
TGTGCCACCTCCCCGACGGGGAGCACAGATACGCAGTATTTT CATSPTGSTDTQYF - TRBJ2-3 TRBV10-3 -
TGTGCCAGCAGACAAACGCTCTCCGGGACAGGGGGAAACACCATATATTTT CASRQTLSGTGGNTIYF TRBD1 TRBJ1-3 TRBV25-1 -
TGTGCCAGCAGTTACTCAGCCCGCTACGAGCAGTACTTC CASSYSARYEQYF - TRBJ2-7 TRBV6-6 -
TGTGCCAGCAGCGCGACTAGAACCTTTGACGAGCAGTACTTC CASSATRTFDEQYF - TRBJ2-7 TRBV5-5 many
TGTGCCAGCAGTTTATTGGCAGGGGGTGGGTACGAGCAGTACTTC CASSLLAGGGYEQYF TRBD1 TRBJ2-7 TRBV28 -
TGTGCCAGCAGTTTGGGGACAGTTGCTGGCTACACCTTC CASSLGTVAGYTF TRBD1 TRBJ1-2 TRBV12-3/TRBV12-4 -
TGTGCCAGCAGCCAATTCGTACAGGGAGACTACGAGCAGTACTTC CASSQFVQGDYEQYF - TRBJ2-7 TRBV4-2 -
TGTGCCAGCAGCTTGTTGGCGGGAGGGCCCTCGAGCAATGAGCAGTTCTTC CASSLLAGGPSSNEQFF TRBD2 TRBJ2-1 TRBV5-5 few
TGTGCCAGCAGAGAAGCTGGGACAGCCTACGAGCAGTACTTC CASREAGTAYEQYF TRBD1 TRBJ2-7 TRBV27 -
TGCGCCAGCAGCCAAGACGGTAGTGAGCTTAACATTCAGTACTTC CASSQDGSELNIQYF - TRBJ2-4 TRBV4-1 -
TGTGCCAGCAGCTCCCCTAGCGGGAGCCCCTACGAGCAGTACTTC CASSSPSGSPYEQYF TRBD2 TRBJ2-7 TRBV5-4 -
TGTGCCAGCAGCTTATTTTCCAGGGGGGCCAAAAACATTCAGTACTTC CASSLFSRGAKNIQYF TRBD1 TRBJ2-4 TRBV7-2 -
TGTGCCAGCAGCCGGAGGAGACTAGCGGACAATGAGCAGTTCTTC CASSRRRLADNEQFF TRBD2 TRBJ2-1 TRBV14 few
TGTGCCAGCACGTCTGGGGGCCACGAGCAGTACTTC CASTSGGHEQYF - TRBJ2-7 TRBV28 -
TGTGCCAGTAGTATACGGGGAGTCACCGGGGAGCTGTTTTTT CASSIRGVTGELFF - TRBJ2-2 TRBV19 -
TGTGCCAGCAGCTCTAGCGCCTACAATGAGCAGTTCTTC CASSSSAYNEQFF - TRBJ2-1 TRBV28 -
TGTGCCAGCAGACCGGGACAGCAGAATGAAAAACTGTTTTTT CASRPGQQNEKLFF TRBD1 TRBJ1-4 TRBV6-5 -
TGCGCCAGCAGCCCGAGACTAGACAAGTACTCCGAGCAGTACTTC CASSPRLDKYSEQYF - TRBJ2-7 TRBV4-1 -
TGTGCCAGTAGTCTCCCCGCGAGTAGCAATCAGCCCCAGCATTTT CASSLPASSNQPQHF - TRBJ1-5 TRBV19 -
TGTGCCAGCTCGCAGACAGGGGGCACAGATACGCAGTATTTT CASSQTGGTDTQYF TRBD1 TRBJ2-3 TRBV18 -
TGTGCCAGCAGCTTGGGACAGAACTATGGTGGCTACACCTTC CASSLGQNYGGYTF - TRBJ1-2 TRBV5-6 -
TGCGCCAGCAGCTTGGTCGGGGGACAAGAGACCCAGTACTTC CASSLVGGQETQYF - TRBJ2-5 TRBV5-1 -
TGCGCCAGCAGCTTGGGAGGGAGGGCCCTGGAGGGGACCCAGTACTTC CASSLGGRALEGTQYF TRBD2 TRBJ2-5 TRBV5-1 -
TGTGCCACCGGCTCTGGGGGGACCGGGGAGCTGTTTTTT CATGSGGTGELFF - TRBJ2-2 TRBV24-1 once
TGTGCCAGCAGCTTCCGGGGGGCCGGGGAGCTGTTTTTT CASSFRGAGELFF TRBD2 TRBJ2-2 TRBV11-1 -
TGTGCCAGCAGAGCCGCCGGGACAGGGGGCTCCGAGCAGTACTTC CASRAAGTGGSEQYF TRBD1 TRBJ2-7 TRBV3-1/TRBV3-2 -
TGTGCCAGCACCACATCCGAGGGGGTCCGGGTCTATGGCTACACCTTC CASTTSEGVRVYGYTF - TRBJ1-2 TRBV28 -
TGTGCCAGCAGCTCACTTAGCGGGATCCCGGGGGCGCAGTATTTT CASSSLSGIPGAQYF TRBD2 TRBJ2-3 TRBV7-6 -